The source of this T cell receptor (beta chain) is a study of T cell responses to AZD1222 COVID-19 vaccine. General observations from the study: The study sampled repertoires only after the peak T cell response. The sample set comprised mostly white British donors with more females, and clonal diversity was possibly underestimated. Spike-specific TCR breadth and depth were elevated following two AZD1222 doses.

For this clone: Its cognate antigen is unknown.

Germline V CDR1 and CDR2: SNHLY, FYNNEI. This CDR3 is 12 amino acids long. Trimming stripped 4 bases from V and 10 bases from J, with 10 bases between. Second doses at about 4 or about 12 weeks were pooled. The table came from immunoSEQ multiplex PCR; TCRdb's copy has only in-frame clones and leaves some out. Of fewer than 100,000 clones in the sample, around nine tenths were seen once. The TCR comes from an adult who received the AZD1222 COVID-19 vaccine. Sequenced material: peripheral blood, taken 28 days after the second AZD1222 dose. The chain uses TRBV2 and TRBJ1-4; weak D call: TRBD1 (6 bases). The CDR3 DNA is TGTGCCAGCAGTGCAGGGGTTGGAAAACTGTTTTTT. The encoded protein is CASSAGVGKLFF.